This T cell receptor beta chain was recorded in a study of blood T cell repertoires in COVID-19. Between the trimmed V and J ends, which lost 4 bases and 5 bases, there was a span of 8 bases. CDR3 length: 13 residues. CDR1 SGHAT and CDR2 FQDESV come from the germline V gene (reference sequence). Only in-frame clones appear in the TCRdb table, and some are missing; sequencing was by immunoSEQ multiplex PCR. The profile shows 300,000 to 350,000 clones, approximately 89% of them singletons. V and J are TRBV11-1 and TRBJ2-2; tentative D call: TRBD2 (5 bases). This sequence was found in a young woman who had recovered from COVID-19. Sequencing was done on a sample of PBMCs or T cells enriched from blood (not recorded which). CDR3 in DNA: TGTGCCAGCAGCTCCCGGGAAACCGGGGAGCTGTTTTTT. This gives the protein CASSSRETGELFF.